Presented here are 2 T cell receptor beta chains from one specimen sequenced in a study of post-analysis software for immune sequencing data. Study-level results: TRBV5-6, TRBV5-1 and TRBV20-1 belonged to a set of roughly 5 TRBV segments that were more frequent in patients than controls.

What these receptors recognize is not known. Unique molecular identifiers featured in each of the TCR beta cDNA libraries. TCRdb analysed the PCR reads with MiXCR anew, one entry per CDR3 protein. The sample includes about 200,000 distinct CDR3 sequences, 25% to 30% of them seen just once. Material: blood. These receptors were obtained from a girl aged 2-17 years with multiple sclerosis.

This clonotype was seen many times. The chain recombines TRBV5-6 with TRBJ2-1, with 10 bases lining up with TRBD2. With 0 bases clipped from V and 8 bases from J, the junction kept 11 bases outside the gene matches. The CDR3 has 17 residues. The germline V gene has CDR1 SGHDT and CDR2 YYEEEE. CDR3 bases: TGTGCCAGCAGCTTGGCCTCTCCTAGCGGGAGATCGGATGAGCAGTTCTTC. Its protein product is CASSLASPSGRSDEQFF.

This clonotype was observed many times. This chain uses TRBV12-3 or TRBV12-4 with TRBJ2-5, with D unclear. The CDR3 is made up of 14 amino acids. Trimming pared 5 bases from V and 4 bases from J, leaving 14 bases between. The CDR3, as DNA: TGTGCCAGCAGTCTTTCCCTCCTAGGAGAGACCCAGTACTTC. This encodes CASSLSLLGETQYF.